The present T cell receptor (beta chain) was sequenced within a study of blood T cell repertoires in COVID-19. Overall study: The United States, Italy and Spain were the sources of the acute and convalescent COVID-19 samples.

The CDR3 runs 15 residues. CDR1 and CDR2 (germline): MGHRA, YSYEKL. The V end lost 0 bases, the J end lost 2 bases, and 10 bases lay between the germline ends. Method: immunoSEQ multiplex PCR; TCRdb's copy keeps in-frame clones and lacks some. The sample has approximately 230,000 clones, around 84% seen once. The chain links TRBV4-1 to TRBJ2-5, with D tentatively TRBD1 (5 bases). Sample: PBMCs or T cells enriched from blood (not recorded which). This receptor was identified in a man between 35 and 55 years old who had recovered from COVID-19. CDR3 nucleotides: TGCGCCAGCAGCCAAGATGGGGCGGCTCAAGAGACCCAGTACTTC. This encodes CASSQDGAAQETQYF.